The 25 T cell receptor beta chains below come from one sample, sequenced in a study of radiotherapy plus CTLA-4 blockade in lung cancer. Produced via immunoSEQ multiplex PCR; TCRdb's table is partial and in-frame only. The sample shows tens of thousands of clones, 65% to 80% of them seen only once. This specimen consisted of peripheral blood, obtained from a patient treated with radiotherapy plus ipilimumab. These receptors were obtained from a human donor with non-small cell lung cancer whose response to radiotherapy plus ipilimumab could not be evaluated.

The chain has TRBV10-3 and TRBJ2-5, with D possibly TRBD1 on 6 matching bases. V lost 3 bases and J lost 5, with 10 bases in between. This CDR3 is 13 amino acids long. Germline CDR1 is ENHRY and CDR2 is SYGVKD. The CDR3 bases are TGTGCCATCAGTGATGGGGGCACGGAGACCCAGTACTTC. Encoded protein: CAISDGGTETQYF.

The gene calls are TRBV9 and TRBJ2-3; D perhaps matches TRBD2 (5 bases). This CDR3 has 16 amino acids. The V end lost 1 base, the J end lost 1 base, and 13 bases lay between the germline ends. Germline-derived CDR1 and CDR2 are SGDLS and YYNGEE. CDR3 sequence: CASSVKGSEGTDTQYF. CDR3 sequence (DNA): TGTGCCAGCAGCGTAAAGGGTTCGGAGGGCACAGATACGCAGTATTTT.

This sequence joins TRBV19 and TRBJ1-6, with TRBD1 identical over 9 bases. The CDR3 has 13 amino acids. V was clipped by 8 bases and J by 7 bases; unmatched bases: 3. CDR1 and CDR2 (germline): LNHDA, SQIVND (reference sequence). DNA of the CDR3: TGTGCCAGTCTAGGACAGGGGAATTCACCCCTCCACTTT. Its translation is CASLGQGNSPLHF.

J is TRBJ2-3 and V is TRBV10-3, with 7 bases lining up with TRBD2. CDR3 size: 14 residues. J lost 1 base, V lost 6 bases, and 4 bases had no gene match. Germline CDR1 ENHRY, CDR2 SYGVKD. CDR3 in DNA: TGTGCCATCAGCTCTACTAGCGGCACAGATACGCAGTATTTT. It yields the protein CAISSTSGTDTQYF.

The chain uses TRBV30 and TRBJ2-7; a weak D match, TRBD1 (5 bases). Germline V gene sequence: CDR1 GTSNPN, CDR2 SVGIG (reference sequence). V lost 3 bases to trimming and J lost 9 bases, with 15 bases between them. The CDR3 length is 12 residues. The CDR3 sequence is CAWRADSLRQYF. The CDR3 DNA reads TGTGCCTGGAGGGCAGACAGCTTACGGCAGTACTTC. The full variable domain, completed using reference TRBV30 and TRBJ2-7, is SQTIHQWPATLVQPVGSPLSLECTVEGTSNPNLYWYRQAAGRGLQLLFYSVGIGQISSEVPQNLSASRPQDRQFILSSKKLLLSDSGFYLCAWRADSLRQYFGPGTRLTVT.

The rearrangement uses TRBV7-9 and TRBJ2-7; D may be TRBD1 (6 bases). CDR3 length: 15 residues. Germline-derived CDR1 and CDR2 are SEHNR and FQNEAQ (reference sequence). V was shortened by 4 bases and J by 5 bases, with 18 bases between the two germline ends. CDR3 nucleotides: TGTGCCAGCAGCTCAAATCAGGGGTTTGACCACGAGCAGTACTTC. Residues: CASSSNQGFDHEQYF. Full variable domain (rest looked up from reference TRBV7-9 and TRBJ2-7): DTGVSQNPRHKITKRGQNVTFRCDPISEHNRLYWYRQTLGQGPEFLTYFQNEAQLEKSRLLSDRFSAERPKGSFSTLEIQRTEQGDSAMYLCASSSNQGFDHEQYFGPGTRLTVT.

The CDR3 DNA reads as TGTGCCAGCAGGGACAGGGCGTTTGGGGAAAAACTGTTTTTT. This gives the protein CASRDRAFGEKLFF. The chain combines TRBV11-2 with TRBJ1-4; 8 nucleotides agree with TRBD1. This CDR3 region has 14 residues. J gave up 8 bases and V 6 bases, and 8 bases lay outside the gene matches. CDR1 is SGHAT and CDR2 is FQNNGV in the germline V gene.

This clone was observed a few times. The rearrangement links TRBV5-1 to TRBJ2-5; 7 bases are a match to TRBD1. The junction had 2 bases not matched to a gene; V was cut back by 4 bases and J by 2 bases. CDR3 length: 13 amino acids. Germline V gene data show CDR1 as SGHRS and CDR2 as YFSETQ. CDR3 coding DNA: TGCGCCAGCAGCCCGGGACAGCAAGAGACCCAGTACTTC. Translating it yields CASSPGQQETQYF.

The CDR3 reads CASSTSGSPYNEQFF. Written as DNA, the CDR3 is TGTGCCAGCAGCACTAGCGGGAGCCCTTACAATGAGCAGTTCTTC. The gene calls are TRBV11-2 and TRBJ2-1; 11 bases map to TRBD2. Trimming took 5 bases from V and 4 from J; bases not matched to a gene: 4. The CDR3 is made up of 15 amino acids. CDR1 and CDR2 (germline): SGHAT, FQNNGV.

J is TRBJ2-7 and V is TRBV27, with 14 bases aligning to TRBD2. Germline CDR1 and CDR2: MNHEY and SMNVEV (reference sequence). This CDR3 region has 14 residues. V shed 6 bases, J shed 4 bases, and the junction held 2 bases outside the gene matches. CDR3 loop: CASSGTSGGYEQYF. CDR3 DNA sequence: TGTGCCAGCAGCGGGACTAGCGGGGGTTACGAGCAGTACTTC.

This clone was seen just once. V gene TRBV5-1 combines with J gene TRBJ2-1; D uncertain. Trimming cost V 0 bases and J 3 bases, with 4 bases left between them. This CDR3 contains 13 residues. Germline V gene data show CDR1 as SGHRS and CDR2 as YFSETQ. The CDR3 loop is CASSLDSYNEQFF. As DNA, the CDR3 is TGCGCCAGCAGCTTGGACAGCTACAATGAGCAGTTCTTC.

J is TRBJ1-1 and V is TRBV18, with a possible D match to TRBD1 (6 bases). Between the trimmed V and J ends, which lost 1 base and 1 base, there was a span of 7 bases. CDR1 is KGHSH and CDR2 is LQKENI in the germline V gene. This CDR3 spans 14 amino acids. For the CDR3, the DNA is TGTGCCAGCTCACCACAAGGGGGGAACACTGAAGCTTTCTTT. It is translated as CASSPQGGNTEAFF.

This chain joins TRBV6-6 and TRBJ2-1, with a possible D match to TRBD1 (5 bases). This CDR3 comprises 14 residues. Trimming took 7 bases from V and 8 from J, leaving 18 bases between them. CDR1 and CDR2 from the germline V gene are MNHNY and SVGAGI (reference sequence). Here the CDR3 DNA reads TGTGCCAGCATCCAGGGATCCGTGGGCTATGAGCAGTTCTTC. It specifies CASIQGSVGYEQFF.

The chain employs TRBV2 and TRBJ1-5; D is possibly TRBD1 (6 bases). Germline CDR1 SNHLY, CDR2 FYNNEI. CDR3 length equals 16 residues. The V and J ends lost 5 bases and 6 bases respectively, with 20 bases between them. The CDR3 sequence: CASSPQGPRSAQPQHF. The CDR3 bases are TGTGCCAGCAGTCCGCAGGGGCCTCGGTCGGCTCAGCCCCAGCATTTT.

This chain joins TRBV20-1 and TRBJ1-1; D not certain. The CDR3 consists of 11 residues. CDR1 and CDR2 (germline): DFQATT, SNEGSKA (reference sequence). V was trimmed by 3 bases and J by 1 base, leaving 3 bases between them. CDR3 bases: TGCAGTGCTAGGAGGAACACTGAAGCTTTCTTT. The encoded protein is CSARRNTEAFF.

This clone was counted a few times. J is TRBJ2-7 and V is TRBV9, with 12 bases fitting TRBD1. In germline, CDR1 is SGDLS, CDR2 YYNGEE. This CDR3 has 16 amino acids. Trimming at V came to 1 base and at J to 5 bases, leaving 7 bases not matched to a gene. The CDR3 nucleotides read TGTGCCAGCAGCGTAACCGGAGGGACAGGGGGCGACGAGCAGTACTTC. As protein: CASSVTGGTGGDEQYF.

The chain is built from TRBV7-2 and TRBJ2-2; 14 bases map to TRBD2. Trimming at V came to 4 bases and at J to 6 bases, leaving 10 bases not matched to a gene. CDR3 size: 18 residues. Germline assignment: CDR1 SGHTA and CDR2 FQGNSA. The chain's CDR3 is CASSSRLAGGRNAGELFF. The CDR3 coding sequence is TGTGCCAGCAGCTCTAGACTAGCGGGGGGGAGAAACGCCGGGGAGCTGTTTTTT.

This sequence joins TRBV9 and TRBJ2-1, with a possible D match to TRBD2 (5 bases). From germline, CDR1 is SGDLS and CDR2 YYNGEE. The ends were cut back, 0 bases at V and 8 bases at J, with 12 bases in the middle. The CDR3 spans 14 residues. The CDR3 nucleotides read TGTGCCAGCAGCGTAGGAGGGAAAGACGATGAGCAGTTCTTC. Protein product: CASSVGGKDDEQFF.

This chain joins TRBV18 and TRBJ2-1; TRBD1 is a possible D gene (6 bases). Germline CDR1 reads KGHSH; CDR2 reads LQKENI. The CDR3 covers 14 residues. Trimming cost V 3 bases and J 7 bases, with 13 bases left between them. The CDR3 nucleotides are TGTGCCAGCTCACCGCAACAGGGACGGAATGAGCAGTTCTTC. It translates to CASSPQQGRNEQFF. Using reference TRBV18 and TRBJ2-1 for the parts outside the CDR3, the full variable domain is NAGVMQNPRHLVRRRGQEARLRCSPMKGHSHVYWYRQLPEEGLKFMVYLQKENIIDESGMPKERFSAEFPKEGPSILRIQQVVRGDSAAYFCASSPQQGRNEQFFGPGTRLTVL.

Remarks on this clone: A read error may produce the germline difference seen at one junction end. The DNA of the CDR3 is TGTGCTAGCAGCTTAGTGAAGGGACTGAACACCGGGGAGCTGTTTTTT. This gives the protein CASSLVKGLNTGELFF. The V gene is TRBV7-7, the J gene TRBJ2-2; D is perhaps TRBD2 (6 bases). Germline assignment: CDR1 SSHAT and CDR2 FNYEAQ (reference sequence). There are 16 residues in the CDR3. Combining the CDR3 with reference TRBV7-7 and TRBJ2-2 gives the whole variable domain GAGVSQSPRYKVTKRGQDVTLRCDPISSHATLYWYQQALGQGPEFLTYFNYEAQPDKSGLPSDRFSAERPEGSISTLTIQRTEQRDSAMYRCASSLVKGLNTGELFFGEGSRLTVL.

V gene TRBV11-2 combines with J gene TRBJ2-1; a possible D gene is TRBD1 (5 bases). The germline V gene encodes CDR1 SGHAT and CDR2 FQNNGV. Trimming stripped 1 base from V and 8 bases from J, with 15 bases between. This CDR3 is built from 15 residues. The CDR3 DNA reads TGTGCCAGCAGCTTAGGAGGCAGGGCTGACGATGAGCAGTTCTTC. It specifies CASSLGGRADDEQFF.

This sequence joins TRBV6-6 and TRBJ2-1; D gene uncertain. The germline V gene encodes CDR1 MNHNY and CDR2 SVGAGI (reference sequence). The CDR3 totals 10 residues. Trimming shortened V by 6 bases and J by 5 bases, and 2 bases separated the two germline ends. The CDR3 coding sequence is TGTGCCAGCAGCAACAATGAGCAGTTCTTC. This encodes CASSNNEQFF.

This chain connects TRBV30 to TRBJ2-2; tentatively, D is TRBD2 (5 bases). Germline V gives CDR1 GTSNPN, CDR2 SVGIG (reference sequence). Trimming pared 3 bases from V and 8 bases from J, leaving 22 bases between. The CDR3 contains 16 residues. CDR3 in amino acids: CAWSPPGLVAGGELFF. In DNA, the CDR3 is TGTGCCTGGAGCCCCCCTGGTTTAGTCGCGGGTGGGGAGCTGTTTTTT.

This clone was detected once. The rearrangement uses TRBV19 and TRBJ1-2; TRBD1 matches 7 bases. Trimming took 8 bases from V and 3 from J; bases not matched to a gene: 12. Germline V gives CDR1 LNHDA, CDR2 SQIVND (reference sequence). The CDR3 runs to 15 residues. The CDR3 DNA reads TGTGCCAGTTCTCCGCACTCTGACAGGGACTATGGCTACACCTTC. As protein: CASSPHSDRDYGYTF.

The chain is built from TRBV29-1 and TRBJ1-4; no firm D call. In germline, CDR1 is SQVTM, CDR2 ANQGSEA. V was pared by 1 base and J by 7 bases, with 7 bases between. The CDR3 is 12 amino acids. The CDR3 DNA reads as TGCAGCGTTGAAGTTACGGGTGAAAAACTGTTTTTT. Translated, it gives CSVEVTGEKLFF.